The present TCR beta chain was sequenced within a study of cytotoxic CD8 clonotypes in ibrutinib-treated CLL. The overall study: Included were about a dozen relapsed/refractory and approximately 15 treatment-naive patients, of whom 17 to 18 were IGHV unmutated. The sample average was about 240,000 productive templates and tens of thousands of productive rearrangements. Partial responses totalled some 24 and complete responses 2; after median roughly 71 months, about 15 remained remitted and around twelve progressed.

This table comes from immunoSEQ multiplex PCR, and its TCRdb copy is limited to in-frame clones, with some not included. Found here are under 300,000 clones, roughly 70% of them singletons; the top ten hold just over 15%. Germline assignment: CDR1 SGHAT and CDR2 FQNNGV. This CDR3 spans 14 amino acids. Trimming pared 4 bases from V and 6 bases from J, leaving 16 bases between. The source material was PBMCs, sampled after 24 months of ibrutinib treatment. The V call is TRBV11-2, the J call TRBJ2-7; weak D call: TRBD1 (5 bases). The sequence came from a human donor with chronic lymphocytic leukemia. This CDR3 is CASSWTTLASEQYF. The CDR3 bases are TGTGCCAGCAGCTGGACAACGTTGGCCTCCGAGCAGTACTTC.